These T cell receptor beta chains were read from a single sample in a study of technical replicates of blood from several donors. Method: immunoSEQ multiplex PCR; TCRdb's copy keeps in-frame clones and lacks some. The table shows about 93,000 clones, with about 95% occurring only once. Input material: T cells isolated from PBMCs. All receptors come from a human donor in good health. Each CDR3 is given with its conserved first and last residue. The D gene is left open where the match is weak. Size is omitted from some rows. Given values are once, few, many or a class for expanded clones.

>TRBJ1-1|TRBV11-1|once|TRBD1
TGTGCCAGCAGCCCTGGGACAGGGTGGAACACTGAAGCTTTCTTT
CASSPGTGWNTEAFF
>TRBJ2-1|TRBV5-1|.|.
TGCGCCAGCAGCCTCTACGGGGTATCCTCCTACAATGAGCAGTTCTTC
CASSLYGVSSYNEQFF
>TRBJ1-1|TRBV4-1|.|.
TGCGCCAGCAGCCAAACCGGTACTGAAGCTTTCTTT
CASSQTGTEAFF
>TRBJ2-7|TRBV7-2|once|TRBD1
TGTGCCAGCAGCTACAAGGGACAGGGGGCCTTCTACGAGCAGTACTTC
CASSYKGQGAFYEQYF
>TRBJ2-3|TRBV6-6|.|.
TGTGCCAGCAGTTACTTGGACTTCAAAGATACGCAGTATTTT
CASSYLDFKDTQYF
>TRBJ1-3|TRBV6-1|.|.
TGTGCCAGCAGTGGGACAGCAGCGACCGGAAACACCATATATTTT
CASSGTAATGNTIYF
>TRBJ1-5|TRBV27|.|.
TGTGCCAGCAGTCCACGACAGTTTCGACTCAATCAGCCCCAGCATTTT
CASSPRQFRLNQPQHF
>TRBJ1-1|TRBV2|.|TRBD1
TGTGCCAGCAGTGGGACAGGGCCCAGCGGGACTGAAGCTTTCTTT
CASSGTGPSGTEAFF
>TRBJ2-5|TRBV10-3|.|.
TGTGCCATCAGTGAGTCGACTAGTCGTTCCCAGTACTTC
CAISESTSRSQYF
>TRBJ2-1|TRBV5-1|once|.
TGCGCCAGCAGCTTCTCGGGGGTAAGGGACAATGAGCAGTTCTTC
CASSFSGVRDNEQFF
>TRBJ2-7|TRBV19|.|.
TGTGCCAGTAGTGTCCGGGGAGAGCAGTACTTC
CASSVRGEQYF
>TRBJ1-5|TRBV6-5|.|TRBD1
TGTGCCAGCAGTTACATGACAGGGGGCACGACACAGCCCCAGCATTTT
CASSYMTGGTTQPQHF
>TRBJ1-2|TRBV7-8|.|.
TGTGCCAGCAGCCTCGGGGGAGCCTACGACTATGGCTACACCTTC
CASSLGGAYDYGYTF
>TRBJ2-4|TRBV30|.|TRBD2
TGTGCCTGGAGCGAGGGGCGCTTAGCGGGGTTAGCCAAAAACATTCAGTACTTC
CAWSEGRLAGLAKNIQYF
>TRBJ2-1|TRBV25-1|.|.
TGTGCCAGCAGTGATTCCGGGGGATATTACAATGAGCAGTTCTTC
CASSDSGGYYNEQFF
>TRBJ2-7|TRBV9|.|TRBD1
TGTGCCAGCAGCAAGACAGGGGCTCCGGGGTCCTACGAGCAGTACTTC
CASSKTGAPGSYEQYF
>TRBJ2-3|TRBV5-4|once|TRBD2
TGTGCCAGCAGCTTGGGACTAGCGGGAGGGCCTAAGAATACGCAGTATTTT
CASSLGLAGGPKNTQYF
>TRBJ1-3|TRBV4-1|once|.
TGCGCCAGCAGCCACCGCCCAGGGGTCAACTCTGGAAACACCATATATTTT
CASSHRPGVNSGNTIYF
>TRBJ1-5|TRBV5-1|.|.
TGCGCCAGCAGCTATGCAGGTAATAGCAATCAGCCCCAGCATTTT
CASSYAGNSNQPQHF
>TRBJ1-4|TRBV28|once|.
TGTGCCAGCAGTTTAACGGGGTTCGCCGCAACTAATGAAAAACTGTTTTTT
CASSLTGFAATNEKLFF
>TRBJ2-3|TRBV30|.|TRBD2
TGTGCCTGGAGCTACCTGACCAGCGGGGGTGAAGATACGCAGTATTTT
CAWSYLTSGGEDTQYF
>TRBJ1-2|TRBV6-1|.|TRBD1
TGTGCCAGCAGTGTCGGGGACAGGGTAATGGGCGGCTACACCTTC
CASSVGDRVMGGYTF
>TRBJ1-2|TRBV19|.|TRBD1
TGTGCCAGTAGAAGGAGGGACAGCGCCACGCGGGACTATGGCTACACCTTC
CASRRRDSATRDYGYTF
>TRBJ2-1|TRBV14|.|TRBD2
TGTGCCAGCAGCCTTCCCGAGCGGGAGAGCCGGGGTGAGCAGTTCTTC
CASSLPERESRGEQFF
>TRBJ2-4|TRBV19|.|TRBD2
TGTGCCAGTAGTCTTAGCGGGAGGGGGGCCAAAAACATTCAGTACTTC
CASSLSGRGAKNIQYF
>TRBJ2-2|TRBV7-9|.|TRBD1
TGTGCCAGCACCCCCGGAAGGGACAGGGTCACCGGGGAGCTGTTTTTT
CASTPGRDRVTGELFF
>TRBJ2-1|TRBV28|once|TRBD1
TGTGCCAGCAGTTTAGGGACAGGGGTTTCTAGTGAGCAGTTCTTC
CASSLGTGVSSEQFF
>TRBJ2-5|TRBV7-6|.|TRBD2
TGTGCCAGCAGCTCCTCGACTAGCGGGGGGCAAGAGACCCAGTACTTC
CASSSSTSGGQETQYF
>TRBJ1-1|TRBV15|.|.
TGTGCCACCAGCTCCCGGGGGAACACTGAAGCTTTCTTT
CATSSRGNTEAFF
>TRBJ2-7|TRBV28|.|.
TGTGCCAGCAGTTTTTGGGGGCACGAGCAGTACTTC
CASSFWGHEQYF
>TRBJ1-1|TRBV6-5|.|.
TGTGCCAGCAGTTACGCAGGGAGGGGCACTGAAGCTTTCTTT
CASSYAGRGTEAFF